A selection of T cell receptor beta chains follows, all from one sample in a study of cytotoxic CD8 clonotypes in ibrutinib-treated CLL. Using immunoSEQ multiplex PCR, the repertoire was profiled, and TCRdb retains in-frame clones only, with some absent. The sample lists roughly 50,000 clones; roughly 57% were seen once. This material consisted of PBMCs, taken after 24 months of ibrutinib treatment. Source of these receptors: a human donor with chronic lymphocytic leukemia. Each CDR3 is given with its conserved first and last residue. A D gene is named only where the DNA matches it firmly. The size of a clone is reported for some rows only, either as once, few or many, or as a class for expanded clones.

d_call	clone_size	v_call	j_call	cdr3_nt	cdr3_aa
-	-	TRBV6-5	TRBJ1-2	TGCGCCACCGCTGACCCAGGACACACGAACTATGGCTACACCTTC	CATADPGHTNYGYTF
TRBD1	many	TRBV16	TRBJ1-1	TGTGCCAGCAGCCAATCTCCATCCCCCACAGGGGGAGGCACTGAAGCTTTCTTT	CASSQSPSPTGGGTEAFF
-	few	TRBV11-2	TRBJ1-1	TGTGCCAGCAGCTCCCTTCTTGGGGGGGCTGCTTTCTTT	CASSSLLGGAAFF
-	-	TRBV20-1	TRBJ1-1	TGCAGTGCTAGAACAGGGACTGAAGCTTTCTTT	CSARTGTEAFF
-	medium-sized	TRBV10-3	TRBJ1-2	TGTGCCACCGAGGGGGGAGGGGTCGATGGCTACACCTTC	CATEGGGVDGYTF
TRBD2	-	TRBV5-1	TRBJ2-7	TGCGCCAGCAGCCGTAGCGGGGAAACCTACGAGCAGTACTTC	CASSRSGETYEQYF
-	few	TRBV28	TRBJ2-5	TGTGCCAGCAGTTCGGGGACGGCATCGAGGGGGAAGACCCAGTACTTC	CASSSGTASRGKTQYF
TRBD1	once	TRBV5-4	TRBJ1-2	TGTGCCAGCAGCCCCAGGACAGGGGGTAACTATGGCTACACCTTC	CASSPRTGGNYGYTF
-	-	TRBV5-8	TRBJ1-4	TGTGCCAGCAGCTTGGAGGGGAGTCGAACTAATGAAAAACTGTTTTTT	CASSLEGSRTNEKLFF
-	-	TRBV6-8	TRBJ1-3	TGTGCCAGCAGTTACGCTCGGATTGCAGGAAACACCATATATTTT	CASSYARIAGNTIYF
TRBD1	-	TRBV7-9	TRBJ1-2	TGTGCCAGCAGCCCCGGGACAGTGGGTGGCTACACCTTC	CASSPGTVGGYTF
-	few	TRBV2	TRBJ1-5	TGTGCCAGCCGAGCCCTGAGACAGGAAGGGAATCATTTT	CASRALRQEGNHF
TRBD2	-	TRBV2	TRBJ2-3	TGTGCCAGCAGGGGGGGACTAGCGGGTTATTCTAGCACAGATACGCAGTATTTT	CASRGGLAGYSSTDTQYF
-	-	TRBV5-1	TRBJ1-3	TGCGCCAGCAGCTTGGCGGAAAGCTCTGGAAACACCATATATTTT	CASSLAESSGNTIYF